Here is one T cell receptor beta chain with its context. This entry belongs to a study of blood T cell repertoires in COVID-19. Study background: From the United States, Italy and Spain came samples of acute and convalescent COVID-19.

Cohorts were determined from participant-reported clinical history. Repertoires were generated with immunoSEQ multiplex PCR, while TCRdb's copy carries only in-frame clones and drops some. The sample yields 330,000 or so clones, about 87% seen once. CDR1 and CDR2 from the germline V gene are LGHDT and YNNKEL (reference sequence). The CDR3 length is 14 residues. Unmatched junction bases numbered 1, after V lost 4 bases and J lost 1 base. The specimen sequenced was PBMCs or T cells enriched from blood (not recorded which). The sequence came from a man aged 40-55 years in a cohort exposed to, infected with or recovered from COVID-19 (not recorded which). The chain uses TRBV3-1 (or the pseudogene TRBV3-2) and TRBJ2-3; 8 nucleotides agree with TRBD1. CDR3 region: CASSPGQGTDTQYF. Here the CDR3 DNA reads TGTGCCAGCAGCCCGGGACAGGGCACAGATACGCAGTATTTT.